The present T cell receptor beta chain was sequenced within a study of cytomegalovirus exposure and HLA in healthy donors. Study details: When 398 donors were genotyped, about 86% of them were found to fall in the Caucasian-associated ancestry cluster.

Notes on the study in general: In vitro experiments confirmed that a few CMV-associated chains were specific for CMV antigens. Associated with HLA alleles at 0.05 false discovery rate in a later analysis were approximately 17,000 TCR beta sequences.

V was clipped by 6 bases and J by 8 bases; unmatched bases: 11. Germline CDR1 and CDR2: MNHNY and SVGAGI (reference sequence). This CDR3 comprises 15 residues. Researchers ran the PCR with 60 Vbeta and 13 Jbeta primers. Per the authors' pipeline: In a later analysis, the count reached tens of millions of unique TCR beta chains, with roughly 11 million shared. Sequencing used immunoSEQ multiplex PCR; TCRdb keeps in-frame clones, though not all of them. The V and J calls and the clone size are those of that table, but D and trimming were determined from the DNA. This sample has about 200,000 clones, with approximately 80% found just once. As regards this clone: The antigen remains undetermined.

This chain joins TRBV6-6 and TRBJ1-4, with TRBD1 identical over 8 bases. Sequenced: PBMCs. This receptor was identified in a man in his forties in good health and CMV-seronegative. CDR3 amino acids: CASSLGQGPVEKLFF. The CDR3 DNA reads TGTGCCAGCAGCCTAGGACAGGGCCCGGTGGAAAAACTGTTTTTT.